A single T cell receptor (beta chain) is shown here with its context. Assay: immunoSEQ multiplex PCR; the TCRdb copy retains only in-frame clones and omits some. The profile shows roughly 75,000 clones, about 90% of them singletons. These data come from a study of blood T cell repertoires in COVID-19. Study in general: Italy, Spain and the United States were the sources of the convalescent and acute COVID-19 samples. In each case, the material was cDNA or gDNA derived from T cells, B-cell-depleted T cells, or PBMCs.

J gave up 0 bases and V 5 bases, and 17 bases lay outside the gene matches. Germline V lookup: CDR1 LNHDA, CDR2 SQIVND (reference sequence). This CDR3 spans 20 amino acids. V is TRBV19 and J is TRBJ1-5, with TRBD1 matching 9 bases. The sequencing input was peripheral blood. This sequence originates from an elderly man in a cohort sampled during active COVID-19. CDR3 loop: CASSSPTGGVGTYSNQPQHF. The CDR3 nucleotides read TGTGCCAGTAGTTCCCCAACAGGGGGCGTTGGAACCTATAGCAATCAGCCCCAGCATTTT.